These T cell receptor beta chains were read from a single sample in a study of T cell repertoires in cytomegalovirus infection. TCRdb called the reads again in MiXCR, with one record for every CDR3 protein. This repertoire shows some 680,000 distinct CDR3 sequences, 35% found once; its top ten account for 2.8%. Sequencing used PBMCs. All receptors derive from a human donor in good health (CMV status not recorded). Some clones in this sample may be carry-over from other donors' samples. CDR3s include the opening cysteine and the closing phenylalanine or tryptophan. The D gene is left open where the match is weak. Expanded clones get a size class; other rows say once, few or many, or leave the size out.

TRBJ2-7 few - TRBV7-9 CASERMYEQYF TGTGCCAGCGAACGGATGTACGAGCAGTACTTC
TRBJ2-1 - TRBD2 TRBV7-9 CASSLRGAGPLGNEQFF TGTGCCAGCAGCTTAAGAGGAGCGGGGCCCCTCGGCAATGAGCAGTTCTTC
TRBJ2-3 few - TRBV5-1 CASSPGRRQSTDTQYF TGCGCCAGCAGCCCTGGACGGCGACAAAGCACAGATACGCAGTATTTT
TRBJ2-2 - - TRBV20-1 CSAAGPTGRKPGELFF TGCAGTGCTGCAGGACCCACCGGTCGGAAACCCGGGGAGCTGTTTTTT
TRBJ1-1 many TRBD1 TRBV2 CATRTGLWTEAFF TGTGCCACTAGGACAGGGCTGTGGACTGAAGCTTTCTTT
TRBJ2-5 few - TRBV7-2 CASSLVPEETQYF TGTGCCAGCAGCTTAGTGCCGGAAGAGACCCAGTACTTC
TRBJ1-4 few - TRBV19 CASSPWPPTNEKLFF TGTGCCAGTAGTCCTTGGCCTCCAACTAATGAAAAACTGTTTTTT
TRBJ1-2 - - TRBV7-8 CASSYSEGDRGYTF TGTGCCAGCAGCTACTCCGAGGGAGACCGTGGCTACACCTTC
TRBJ1-1 - - TRBV27 CASSFNSNTEAFF TGTGCCAGCAGTTTTAACAGTAACACTGAAGCTTTCTTT
TRBJ2-2 many TRBD2 TRBV7-2 CASSLYPGLAGGSNTGELFF TGTGCCAGCAGCCTTTACCCCGGACTAGCGGGAGGATCGAACACCGGGGAGCTGTTTTTT
TRBJ2-1 - TRBD2 TRBV7-8 CASSLERTGLTSTGTYNEQFF TGTGCCAGCAGCTTAGAACGCACGGGACTAACGTCTACGGGGACTTACAATGAGCAGTTCTTC
TRBJ2-5 many - TRBV7-2 CASNSGQETQYF TGTGCCAGCAATAGCGGACAAGAGACCCAGTACTTC
TRBJ2-2 - - TRBV10-1 CASSGSLAGELFF TGCGCCAGCTCCGGTTCGTTGGCCGGGGAGCTGTTTTTT
TRBJ1-1 - - TRBV4-1 CDSSQDRALNTEAFF TGCGACAGCAGCCAAGATCGGGCGCTGAACACTGAAGCTTTCTTT
TRBJ1-2 - TRBD1 TRBV7-9 CASSPTRGDNYGYTF TGTGCCAGCAGCCCAACCAGGGGGGACAACTATGGCTACACCTTC
TRBJ1-4 once - TRBV30 CAWRRSATNEKLFF TGTGCCTGGAGACGGTCCGCAACTAATGAAAAACTGTTTTTT
TRBJ1-5 few - TRBV20-1 CSASVRENAMTNQPQHF TGCAGTGCTAGTGTCAGGGAAAACGCGATGACGAATCAGCCCCAGCATTTT
TRBJ1-2 - TRBD1 TRBV28 CSSRYDRDYGETF TGTTCCAGCCGTTATGACAGGGACTATGGCGAAACCTTC
TRBJ1-5 few - TRBV28 CASSSPMFSNQPQHF TGTGCCAGCAGTTCCCCCATGTTTAGCAATCAGCCCCAGCATTTT
TRBJ1-2 - - TRBV29-1 CSVDLQYYCYTF TGCAGCGTTGATTTACAATACTATTGCTACACCTTC
TRBJ1-6 once - TRBV5-1 CASSLEVGMDNSPLHF TGCGCCAGCAGCTTGGAAGTGGGGATGGATAATTCACCCCTCCACTTT
TRBJ2-5 - - TRBV20-1 CRPGETQYF TGCAGGCCCGGGGAGACCCAGTACTTC
TRBJ1-4 - - TRBV20-1 CSARKGGNEKLFF TGCAGTGCTAGGAAGGGGGGTAATGAAAAACTGTTTTTT
TRBJ2-7 few - TRBV2 CAGVIAERYEQYF TGTGCCGGAGTAATAGCGGAGAGATACGAGCAGTACTTC
TRBJ2-6 - TRBD1 TRBV11-3 CASSPGQGPSGANVLTF TGTGCCAGCAGCCCGGGACAGGGACCCTCTGGGGCCAACGTCCTGACTTTC
TRBJ1-1 - - TRBV7-9 CASSLTVFGDTEAFF TGTGCCAGCAGCTTAACGGTTTTCGGGGACACTGAAGCTTTCTTT
TRBJ2-1 - - TRBV4-1 CASSQDLSPPYNEQFF TGCGCCAGCAGCCAAGATTTGTCCCCACCCTACAATGAGCAGTTCTTC
TRBJ1-2 - TRBD1 TRBV4-1 CASSLTGDKPYGYTF TGCGCCAGCAGTCTAACAGGGGACAAACCCTATGGCTACACCTTC
TRBJ2-7 - - TRBV28 CASSLRPAQLTSYEQYF TGTGCCAGCAGTTTACGGCCAGCCCAGCTTACTTCCTACGAGCAGTACTTC
TRBJ1-6 few - TRBV27 CASSLSWGWEHNSPLHF TGTGCCAGCAGTTTATCGTGGGGGTGGGAGCATAATTCACCCCTCCACTTT